This T cell receptor beta chain was sequenced in a study of shared T cell receptors in the human thymus. This clone was detected a few times. Repertoires were generated with immunoSEQ multiplex PCR, while TCRdb's copy carries only in-frame clones and drops some. The sample lists approximately 760,000 clones; 75% to 90% were seen once. Germline V gene sequence: CDR1 MNHNS, CDR2 SASEGT. CDR3 size: 13 residues. V lost 8 bases and J 6 bases, leaving 17 bases between the germline ends. These data are also associated with another study on human thymus T cells. That investigation notes: Among the donors, all were healthy Finnish infants having corrective surgery for congenital heart defects. Resections from corrective heart surgery supplied the thymus tissue. Both thymic and peripheral blood repertoires showed apparently biased V and J usage. Unrelated people showed highly overlapping thymic repertoires, related research reported.

Sequenced material: thymocytes. This TCR was recovered from a girl in the first two years of life with a congenital heart defect. V usage is TRBV6-1 and J usage is TRBJ2-7; TRBD1 is a possible D gene (6 bases). This CDR3 is CASEVARGSEQYF. In nucleotides, the CDR3 is TGTGCCAGCGAAGTGGCCAGGGGATCCGAGCAGTACTTC.